These 29 T cell receptor beta chains were all obtained from the same sample, sequenced in a study of CD8 T cells in ankylosing spondylitis (dated by TCRdb to about 2017). The library was obtained by 5' RACE. Sequencing took place on an Illumina HiSeq 2500. The public reads were reanalyzed by TCRdb: fastp trimming at Q25, MiXCR alignment, in-frame beta chains only. Each entry is one CDR3 protein sequence, shown with its most common DNA and genes. Present in this sample are fewer than 200,000 distinct CDR3 sequences, roughly 18% of which were seen just once. The ten largest clones add up to approximately 4% of the sample. What was sequenced was blood, either unsorted or a sorted T cell fraction (not recorded which). Every receptor here comes from a male donor aged 5-30 years with ankylosing spondylitis or in good health (not recorded which). Donor details come from another sample of the same person, matched by shared clones.

This clonotype was recorded at least ten times. The V call is TRBV7-6, the J call TRBJ2-7; weak D call: TRBD1 (5 bases). CDR3 length equals 13 residues. Germline CDR1 is SGHVS and CDR2 is FNYEAQ. Trimming removed 5 bases from V and 2 bases from J, with 10 bases in between. The CDR3 loop is CASSKDSTYEQYF. In DNA, the CDR3 is TGTGCCAGCAGCAAAGACAGTACCTACGAGCAGTACTTC.

This clonotype was detected a few times. CDR3 amino acids: CSASSTSGPQETQYF. In DNA, the CDR3 is TGCAGTGCTAGCTCCACCAGCGGGCCTCAAGAGACCCAGTACTTC. The V call is TRBV20-1, the J call TRBJ2-5; maybe TRBD2 (6 bases). The V end was cut by 3 bases, the J end by 2 bases, with 16 bases between. Germline V gene lookup returns CDR1 DFQATT and CDR2 SNEGSKA (reference sequence). CDR3 length: 15 residues.

This clonotype was seen repeatedly, ten times or more. This rearrangement joins TRBV12-3 or TRBV12-4 to TRBJ2-1; D gene ambiguous. Trimming pared 2 bases from V and 4 bases from J, leaving 9 bases between. This CDR3 region has 14 residues. The CDR3 nucleotides read TGTGCCAGCAGTTTAAGGGCCGGATACAATGAGCAGTTCTTC. Its protein product is CASSLRAGYNEQFF.

This clonotype was found many times. The rearrangement links TRBV11-3 to TRBJ2-3; 13 nucleotides agree with TRBD2. Germline CDR1 and CDR2: SGHNT and YENEEA. Trimming at V came to 6 bases and at J to 4 bases, leaving 10 bases not matched to a gene. The CDR3 has 17 amino acids. The CDR3 nucleotides read TGTGCCAGCAGTGGACTAGCGGGAGAGGTAGTCGCAGATACGCAGTATTTT. Its protein product is CASSGLAGEVVADTQYF.

This clonotype was found many times. The gene calls are TRBV7-2 and TRBJ2-1, with D uncertain. CDR1 is SGHTA, CDR2 FQGNSA, per germline. This CDR3 is 14 amino acids long. The V end lost 5 bases, the J end lost 1 base, and 9 bases lay between the germline ends. CDR3 DNA: TGTGCCAGCAGCCTAGTACGGTCCTACAATGAGCAGTTCTTC. This translates into CASSLVRSYNEQFF. Looking up the rest from reference TRBV7-2 and TRBJ2-1 gives the full variable domain: GAGVSQSPSNKVTEKGKDVELRCDPISGHTALYWYRQSLGQGLEFLIYFQGNSAPDKSGLPSDRFSAERTGGSVSTLTIQRTQQEDSAVYLCASSLVRSYNEQFFGPGTRLTVL.

The chain is built from TRBV7-9 and TRBJ2-7; 7 nucleotides agree with TRBD1. The V gene's germline CDR1 is SEHNR and CDR2 FQNEAQ (reference sequence). The CDR3 is 16 residues long. The V and J ends lost 4 bases and 2 bases, in that order; junction bases with no gene match: 11. The CDR3 DNA sequence: TGTGCCAGCAGCTCATACAGACAGGGACCTCCCTACGAGCAGTACGTC. This encodes CASSSYRQGPPYEQYV.

In its sample, this clonotype was seen many times. The genes are TRBV27 and TRBJ1-5; D gene uncertain. From germline, CDR1 is MNHEY and CDR2 SMNVEV (reference sequence). The CDR3 covers 16 residues. V gave up 2 bases and J gave up 1 base, with 12 bases separating them. CDR3 amino acids: CASSLGSKISNQPQHF. DNA of the CDR3: TGTGCCAGCAGTTTAGGGTCGAAGATAAGCAATCAGCCCCAGCATTTT.

This clonotype was seen ten or more times. J is TRBJ2-3 and V is TRBV5-5; TRBD1 matches 10 bases. The CDR3 runs 15 residues. V was pared by 4 bases and J by 5 bases, with 7 bases of the junction left unmatched. The germline V gene has CDR1 SGHKS and CDR2 YYEKEE (reference sequence). Written as DNA, the CDR3 is TGTGCCAGCAGCCGAACGGGACAGGGGATAGATACGCAGTATTTT. Protein product: CASSRTGQGIDTQYF.

This clonotype was seen repeatedly, ten times or more. The genes are TRBV9 and TRBJ2-5; TRBD2 matches 8 bases. CDR1 is SGDLS, CDR2 YYNGEE, per germline. Trimming removed 3 bases from V and 4 bases from J; junction bases left unmatched: 8. The CDR3 sequence is 15 residues long. CDR3 coding DNA: TGTGCCAGCAGCGGCGGAGCGGGAGTCGGAGAGACCCAGTACTTC. Encoded protein: CASSGGAGVGETQYF. The full variable domain, its missing parts supplied by reference TRBV9 and TRBJ2-5, is DSGVTQTPKHLITATGQRVTLRCSPRSGDLSVYWYQQSLDQGLQFLIQYYNGEERAKGNILERFSAQQFPDLHSELNLSSLELGDSALYFCASSGGAGVGETQYFGPGTRLLVL.

This clonotype was found many times. The chain employs TRBV20-1 and TRBJ2-1; D is perhaps TRBD2 (5 bases). From germline, CDR1 is DFQATT and CDR2 SNEGSKA (reference sequence). V was cut by 3 bases and J by 4 bases, with 10 bases left in between. The CDR3 totals 13 residues. The CDR3 sequence: CSARAGKYNEQFF. The CDR3, as DNA: TGCAGTGCTAGGGCCGGGAAGTACAATGAGCAGTTCTTC.

This clonotype was recorded at least ten times. This sequence joins TRBV3-1 and TRBJ2-2; tentatively, D is TRBD1 or TRBD2 (6 bases each). CDR1 LGHDT and CDR2 YNNKEL come from the germline V gene (reference sequence). The V end lost 6 bases, the J end lost 6 bases, and 17 bases lay between the germline ends. This CDR3 is 15 amino acids long. The CDR3: CASSYKGGTPGELFF. The DNA for the CDR3 is TGTGCCAGCAGTTACAAGGGGGGAACCCCCGGGGAGCTGTTTTTT.

V and J are TRBV20-1 and TRBJ2-1; possibly TRBD2 for D (5 bases). Trimming cost V 6 bases and J 0 bases, with 15 bases left between them. CDR3 length: 15 residues. The V gene's germline CDR1 is DFQATT and CDR2 SNEGSKA (reference sequence). CDR3 coding DNA: TGCAGTGCGGTCAGCGGAGAGGGCTCCTACAATGAGCAGTTCTTC. It codes for CSAVSGEGSYNEQFF.

The table lists this clonotype with many counts. This chain joins TRBV5-1 and TRBJ1-4; D is perhaps TRBD1 (5 bases). The CDR3 has 16 amino acids. In germline, CDR1 is SGHRS, CDR2 YFSETQ. The ends were cut back, 6 bases at V and 4 bases at J, with 19 bases in the middle. DNA for the CDR3: TGCGCCAGCACCCCGAACGGGGCCCCAGTTAATGAAAAACTGTTTTTT. This codes for CASTPNGAPVNEKLFF.

V gene TRBV15 combines with J gene TRBJ1-5; D uncertain. CDR1 and CDR2 from the germline V gene are LNHNV and YYDKDF (reference sequence). The length of the CDR3 is 13 residues. V was trimmed by 5 bases and J by 5 bases, leaving 10 bases between them. The CDR3: CATSATKYQPQHF. Here the CDR3 DNA reads TGTGCCACCAGCGCAACCAAGTATCAGCCCCAGCATTTT. Full variable domain (remainder filled in from reference TRBV15 and TRBJ1-5): DAMVIQNPRYQVTQFGKPVTLSCSQTLNHNVMYWYQQKSSQAPKLLFHYYDKDFNNEADTPDNFQSRRPNTSFCFLDIRSPGLGDTAMYLCATSATKYQPQHFGDGTRLSIL.

Ten or more counts support this clonotype. The rearrangement links TRBV4-1 to TRBJ2-3, with D maybe TRBD2 (5 bases). This CDR3 has 16 amino acids. Germline CDR1 is MGHRA and CDR2 is YSYEKL. Deletions cut 1 base from V and 5 bases from J, with 16 bases between. The CDR3 spells CASSQVARIAKDTQYF. CDR3 DNA: TGCGCCAGCAGCCAAGTTGCGAGGATAGCGAAAGATACGCAGTATTTT.

This clonotype was recorded many times. The chain is built from TRBV15 and TRBJ2-3; TRBD1 aligns across 7 bases. The V and J ends lost 1 base and 10 bases, in that order; junction bases with no gene match: 11. The CDR3 is 15 amino acids. CDR1 and CDR2 (germline): LNHNV, YYDKDF (reference sequence). CDR3 residues: CATSRVTVRGQAQYF. CDR3 nucleotide sequence: TGTGCCACCAGCAGAGTAACAGTGAGGGGGCAAGCGCAGTATTTT.

J is TRBJ2-7 and V is TRBV28, with D perhaps matching TRBD1 or TRBD2 (5 bases each). From germline, CDR1 is MDHEN and CDR2 SYDVKM. This CDR3 has 11 residues. V dropped 6 bases and J dropped 7 bases, with 10 bases sitting between them. Written as DNA, the CDR3 is TGTGCCAGCAGACTGGGGGTGGAGCAGTACTTC. The encoded protein is CASRLGVEQYF.

Many counts were recorded for this clonotype. The chain links TRBV12-3 or TRBV12-4 to TRBJ2-7; 8 nucleotides agree with TRBD2. V shed 1 base and J 5 bases; nucleotides not matched to a gene: 16. The CDR3 length is 18 residues. The chain's CDR3 is CASSLEGPPGLGSDEQYV. CDR3 DNA sequence: TGTGCCAGCAGTTTAGAGGGACCCCCGGGACTAGGATCCGACGAGCAGTACGTC.

This clonotype was observed at least ten times. The genes are TRBV5-1 and TRBJ2-4, with TRBD1 identical over 8 bases. The CDR3 spans 14 residues. The ends lost 6 bases at V and 8 bases at J; junction bases unmatched: 10. From germline, CDR1 is SGHRS and CDR2 YFSETQ. The CDR3 loop is CASTGRGPLDIQYF. In DNA, the CDR3 is TGCGCCAGCACCGGCAGGGGGCCCTTGGACATTCAGTACTTC.

This clonotype was detected many times. CDR3 region: CASSFPPSGRAREQFF. The CDR3 bases are TGTGCCAGCAGCTTCCCTCCTAGCGGGAGGGCCAGAGAGCAGTTCTTC. This chain uses TRBV7-2 with TRBJ2-1; 12 positions match TRBD2. The V gene's germline CDR1 is SGHTA and CDR2 FQGNSA. The length of the CDR3 is 16 residues. The trim removed 3 bases at V and 10 bases at J, leaving 10 bases unmatched.

This clonotype was observed many times. The V call is TRBV7-9, the J call TRBJ2-7; D is unclear. With 1 base removed from V and 1 base from J, the gap between germline ends came to 11 bases. CDR1 is SEHNR and CDR2 is FQNEAQ in the germline V gene (reference sequence). The CDR3 is 15 residues long. The CDR3 loop is CASSLDGLQSYEQYF. CDR3 DNA: TGTGCCAGCAGCTTAGACGGGCTCCAATCCTACGAGCAGTACTTC.

This clonotype was seen at least ten times. The chain uses TRBV3-1 and TRBJ2-3, with 11 bases fitting TRBD2. The V segment lost 4 bases and the J segment 2 bases; nucleotides outside the gene matches: 5. The CDR3 is 16 residues long. CDR1 is LGHDT, CDR2 YNNKEL, per germline (reference sequence). The chain's CDR3 is CASSPPGLAVTDTQYF. Here the CDR3 DNA reads TGTGCCAGCAGCCCACCGGGACTAGCGGTCACAGATACGCAGTATTTT.

This clonotype was picked up many times. The CDR3 sequence: CASSLMGGTEAFF. CDR3 nucleotide sequence: TGTGCCAGCAGTTTAATGGGGGGCACTGAAGCTTTCTTT. The J gene is TRBJ1-1, the V gene TRBV12-3 or TRBV12-4; the D gene is possibly TRBD1 (5 bases). Trimming stripped 2 bases from V and 4 bases from J, with 8 bases between. This CDR3 is 13 amino acids long.

This clonotype was recorded at least ten times. The chain recombines TRBV12-3 or TRBV12-4 with TRBJ2-3, with D uncertain. V was trimmed by 3 bases and J by 6 bases, leaving 13 bases between them. The CDR3 runs to 14 residues. The CDR3 nucleotides are TGTGCCAGCAGTTTGGGGTGGGTGCGGGATACGCAGTATTTT. It yields the protein CASSLGWVRDTQYF.

This clonotype was detected many times. The chain couples TRBV20-1 to TRBJ2-4; 10 bases match TRBD2. V gave up 6 bases and J gave up 1 base; unmatched junction bases: 6. Germline loops: CDR1 DFQATT, CDR2 SNEGSKA (reference sequence). The CDR3 loop spans 15 amino acids. The CDR3 DNA reads TGCAGTGCGTCTAGCGGGAGTGAGGCCAAAAACATTCAGTACTTC. Translated: CSASSGSEAKNIQYF.

The chain employs TRBV7-9 and TRBJ2-3; D remains ambiguous. Trimming left V 6 bases short and J 2 bases short, with 6 bases between. Germline V gene data show CDR1 as SEHNR and CDR2 as FQNEAQ (reference sequence). This CDR3 has 12 residues. The CDR3 is CASRDDTDTQYF. As DNA, the CDR3 is TGTGCCAGCAGGGACGACACAGATACGCAGTATTTT.

This clonotype was recorded many times. The V and J genes are TRBV19 and TRBJ2-3; 9 bases map to TRBD2. CDR1 and CDR2 from the germline V gene are LNHDA and SQIVND (reference sequence). This CDR3 region has 15 residues. Losses at the gene ends were 6 bases for V and 3 bases for J; bases not matched to a gene: 7. The CDR3 DNA follows: TGTGCCAGTAGCTCTCTAGCGGGAACGACAGATACGCAGTATTTT. Translating gives CASSSLAGTTDTQYF.

This clonotype was detected many times. The rearrangement joins TRBV4-1 to TRBJ2-1; TRBD2 agrees at 14 bases. This CDR3 spans 17 amino acids. Germline CDR1 reads MGHRA; CDR2 reads YSYEKL. V was pared by 3 bases and J by 6 bases, with 7 bases of the junction left unmatched. The chain's CDR3 is CASSHPGLAGEGNEQFF. The CDR3 DNA is TGCGCCAGCAGCCATCCGGGACTAGCGGGAGAGGGCAATGAGCAGTTCTTC.

In DNA, the CDR3 is TGTGCCACCAGCAGACCCCGCGGCGGGACGTCCTACGAGCAGTACTTC. Encoded protein: CATSRPRGGTSYEQYF. The chain links TRBV15 to TRBJ2-7; TRBD2 might be the D (6 bases). Trimming took 2 bases from V and 1 from J, leaving 15 bases between them. The CDR3 covers 16 residues. Germline V gene data show CDR1 as LNHNV and CDR2 as YYDKDF (reference sequence).